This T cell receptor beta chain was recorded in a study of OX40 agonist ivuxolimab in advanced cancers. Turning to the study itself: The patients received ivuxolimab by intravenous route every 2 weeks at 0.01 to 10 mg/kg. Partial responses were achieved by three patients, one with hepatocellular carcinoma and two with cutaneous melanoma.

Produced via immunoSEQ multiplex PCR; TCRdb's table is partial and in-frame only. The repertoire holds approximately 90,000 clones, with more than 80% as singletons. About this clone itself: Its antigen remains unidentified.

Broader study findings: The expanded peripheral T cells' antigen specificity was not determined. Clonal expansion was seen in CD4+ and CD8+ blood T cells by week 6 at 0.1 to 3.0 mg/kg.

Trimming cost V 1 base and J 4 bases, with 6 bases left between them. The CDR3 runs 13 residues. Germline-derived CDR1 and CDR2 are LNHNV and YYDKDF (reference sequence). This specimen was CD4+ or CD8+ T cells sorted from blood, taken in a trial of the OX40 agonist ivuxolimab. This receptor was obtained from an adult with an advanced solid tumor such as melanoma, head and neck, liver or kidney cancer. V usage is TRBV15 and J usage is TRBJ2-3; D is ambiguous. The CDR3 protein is CATSRAAADTQYF. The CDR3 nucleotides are TGTGCCACCAGCAGAGCTGCCGCAGATACGCAGTATTTT. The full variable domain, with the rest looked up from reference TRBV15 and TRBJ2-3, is DAMVIQNPRYQVTQFGKPVTLSCSQTLNHNVMYWYQQKSSQAPKLLFHYYDKDFNNEADTPDNFQSRRPNTSFCFLDIRSPGLGDTAMYLCATSRAAADTQYFGPGTRLTVL.